The 7 T cell receptor beta chains below come from one sample, sequenced in a study of T-cell memory formation after mild COVID-19. TCRdb re-called the 5' RACE reads through MiXCR, storing one row per CDR3 protein. The repertoire has approximately 290,000 distinct CDR3 sequences, around a sixth of them found once; the top ten carry 20% to 25%. Input material: PBMCs or a T cell subset sorted from them (not recorded which). These receptors all come from a man younger than 35 who had mild COVID-19 (a few samples of this study predate the infection). Cell type and time point are not known.

This clonotype was detected only a few times. The chain has TRBV7-2 and TRBJ2-2, with D maybe TRBD1 (6 bases). The germline gives CDR1 SGHTA, CDR2 FQGNSA. The CDR3 has 16 amino acids. V lost 4 bases and J lost 2, with 14 bases in between. The CDR3 DNA sequence: TGTGCCAGCAGCTCCCCGGGACAACCAAACACCGGGGAGCTGTTTTTT. Amino acid sequence: CASSSPGQPNTGELFF. Filled out from reference TRBV7-2 and TRBJ2-2, the complete variable domain reads GAGVSQSPSNKVTEKGKDVELRCDPISGHTALYWYRQSLGQGLEFLIYFQGNSAPDKSGLPSDRFSAERTGGSVSTLTIQRTQQEDSAVYLCASSSPGQPNTGELFFGEGSRLTVL.

The J gene is TRBJ2-3, the V gene TRBV5-5; 7 positions agree with TRBD2. CDR3 length equals 15 residues. Germline trimming cut 4 bases from V and 0 bases from J; bases unmatched to any gene: 5. CDR1 is SGHKS and CDR2 is YYEKEE in the germline V gene (reference sequence). The CDR3 coding sequence is TGTGCCAGCAGCGACGGGGGGACTAGCACAGATACGCAGTATTTT. Translated, it gives CASSDGGTSTDTQYF. Drawing the rest from reference TRBV5-5 and TRBJ2-3, the complete variable domain is DAGVTQSPTHLIKTRGQQVTLRCSPISGHKSVSWYQQVLGQGPQFIFQYYEKEERGRGNFPDRFSARQFPNYSSELNVNALLLGDSALYLCASSDGGTSTDTQYFGPGTRLTVL.

This clonotype was seen more than once but under ten times. The chain has TRBV7-2 and TRBJ2-1; no reliable D call. The CDR3 has 15 amino acids. The V gene lost 5 bases and the J gene lost 5 bases, with 16 bases spanning the gap. Germline V lookup: CDR1 SGHTA, CDR2 FQGNSA. The CDR3 here is CASSHDSGYNNEQFF. In nucleotides, the CDR3 is TGTGCCAGCAGCCATGATTCCGGCTACAACAATGAGCAGTTCTTC.

In its sample, this clonotype was seen a few times. The chain recombines TRBV7-9 with TRBJ2-7; unclear D gene. Trimming shortened V by 5 bases and J by 0 bases, and 11 bases separated the two germline ends. This CDR3 spans 14 amino acids. Germline lookup yields CDR1 SEHNR and CDR2 FQNEAQ (reference sequence). The CDR3 nucleotides read TGTGCCAGCAGCCTCAAACCGAGCTCCTACGAGCAGTACTTC. Translating gives CASSLKPSSYEQYF.

This clonotype occurred a few times. The rearrangement links TRBV29-1 to TRBJ2-7; D unclear. Trimming took off 8 bases at V and 0 bases at J, with 17 bases between the two ends. Germline V lookup: CDR1 SQVTM, CDR2 ANQGSEA. This CDR3 has 14 residues. The CDR3 is CSPWGALFSYEQYV. DNA of the CDR3: TGCAGCCCTTGGGGTGCGTTGTTCTCCTACGAGCAGTACGTC.

This clonotype was counted ten times or more. The chain joins TRBV20-1 to TRBJ1-2; unclear D gene. Germline V gene sequence: CDR1 DFQATT, CDR2 SNEGSKA (reference sequence). This CDR3 has 13 residues. Trimming cost V 6 bases and J 6 bases, with 17 bases left between them. The CDR3 coding sequence is TGCAGTGCCAGATCTGGATTGAGGCATGGCTACACCTTC. Translation: CSARSGLRHGYTF.

The sample holds a few counts of this clonotype. The J gene is TRBJ2-5, the V gene TRBV12-3 or TRBV12-4, with D possibly TRBD1 on 5 matching bases. The germline V and J ends were trimmed by 3 bases and 5 bases, with 13 bases remaining between them. This CDR3 contains 14 residues. CDR3 protein: CASSLFQGRETQYF. The CDR3 bases are TGTGCCAGCAGTTTGTTTCAGGGTCGGGAGACCCAGTACTTC.